These 4 T cell receptor beta chains were sequenced from one sample in a study of T-cell memory formation after mild COVID-19. TCRdb itself ran the 5' RACE reads through MiXCR, one entry per CDR3 protein. The sample includes roughly 350,000 distinct CDR3 sequences, roughly 15% of them seen just once. Sample: PBMCs or a T cell subset sorted from them (not recorded which). These receptors were collected from a man aged 18 to 30 who had mild COVID-19 (a few samples of this study predate the infection). Cell type and time point are not known.

In its sample, this clonotype was seen a few times. V usage is TRBV12-3 or TRBV12-4 and J usage is TRBJ1-2, with 8 positions matching TRBD1. Trimming removed 0 bases from V and 4 bases from J; junction bases left unmatched: 7. CDR3 length: 16 amino acids. In nucleotides, the CDR3 is TGTGCCAGCAGTTTAGCCCTTGGACAGGGCACCTATGGCTACACCTTC. Translation gives CASSLALGQGTYGYTF.

This clonotype was picked up a small number of times. The V and J genes are TRBV6-2 or TRBV6-3 and TRBJ2-7; 9 nucleotides line up with TRBD1. CDR1 is MNHEY, CDR2 SVGEGT, per germline. The length of the CDR3 is 18 residues. V gave up 7 bases and J gave up 7 bases; unmatched junction bases: 23. CDR3 protein: CASTAGEKVPGQGKEQYV. The CDR3 region has the DNA TGTGCCAGCACCGCCGGCGAGAAGGTACCGGGACAGGGAAAAGAGCAGTACGTC.

This clonotype was counted a few times. This chain links TRBV21-1 with TRBJ2-1; the listed D gene, TRBD1, was not tested against the DNA. TRBV21-1 is termed a pseudogene. This CDR3 is built from 16 residues. In DNA form, the CDR3 reads TGTGCCAGCAGCGCCAGTGGTAGGGACAAAAACAATGAGCAGTTCTTC. This sequence encodes CASSASGRDKNNEQFF.

The sample holds a few counts of this clonotype. The gene calls are TRBV6-2 or TRBV6-3 and TRBJ1-1; D possibly corresponds to TRBD1 (5 bases). Germline assignment: CDR1 MNHEY and CDR2 SVGEGT. CDR3 length equals 16 residues. The V and J ends lost 5 bases and 1 base respectively, with 17 bases between them. The chain's CDR3 is CASSPYRTGGNTEAFF. The DNA for the CDR3 is TGTGCCAGCAGTCCATATAGGACCGGGGGGAACACTGAAGCTTTCTTT.